This T cell receptor (beta chain) emerged from a study of vaccination and CD4 T cells after COVID-19. Study background: Four females and six males made up the convalescents, two of whom were Hispanic. The peptides that stimulated the cells were overlapping spike peptides from SARS-CoV-2, HCoV-NL63, HCoV-OC43 and HCoV-229E. Study outcomes and limitations: Researchers report that a median approximately 90% of reactive clones in convalescent patients surfaced only post-vaccination.

The germline V gene encodes CDR1 SEHNR and CDR2 FQNEAQ (reference sequence). V was pared by 2 bases and J by 5 bases, with 4 bases between. The CDR3 spans 12 residues. The assay that was used to sequence DNA from cultured CD4+ T cells was the Oncomine TCR Beta short-read assay. TCRdb used MiXCR to reprocess the PCR reads, holding one entry per CDR3 protein. The table shows tens of thousands of distinct CDR3 sequences, with 42% occurring only once. Time point: late sampling 161 to 241 days after vaccination in a few convalescent patients. The treatment: approximately nine-day PBMC culture with coronavirus spike peptide pools or control peptides (ViraFEST assay). The table lists this clonotype with a few counts. Its cognate antigen is unknown.

The gene calls are TRBV7-9 and TRBJ1-5; D uncertain. The sequencing here drew on CD4+ T cells from blood, cultured in vitro, taken about 7 months after SARS-CoV-2 vaccination. This clonotype was sampled from a human donor who had recovered from COVID-19. For the CDR3, the DNA is TGTGCCAGCAGCTTACTATATCAGCCCCAGCATTTT. It yields the protein CASSLLYQPQHF.